This is a list of T cell receptor beta chains from one sample in a study of blood T cell repertoires in COVID-19. The data were produced by immunoSEQ multiplex PCR, yet TCRdb's version contains in-frame clones alone and is incomplete. The sample has approximately 130,000 clones, 82% seen once. The sample consisted of peripheral blood. Receptors were obtained from a human donor in a cohort sampled during active COVID-19. CDR3s include the opening cysteine and the closing phenylalanine or tryptophan.

len	v_gene	j_gene	CDR3aa
14	TRBV18	TRBJ1-5	CASSLQGGNQPQHF
13	TRBV29-1	TRBJ2-5	CSVEQGQLETQYF
15	TRBV7-2	TRBJ1-2	CASSLVPSRGDGYTF
14	TRBV5-1	TRBJ1-5	CARDPGTKSQPQHF
14	TRBV7-2	TRBJ2-7	CASSRGQPFYEQYF
14	TRBV6-5	TRBJ2-1	CASRGGQGYNEQFF
15	TRBV7-9	TRBJ1-2	CASSLGAGPGYGYTF
18	TRBV29-1	TRBJ2-3	CSVEGSGQGGVSTDTQYF
16	TRBV7-2	TRBJ2-2	CASSLAGRGVPGELFF
14	TRBV5-6	TRBJ1-1	CASSLDRWNTEAFF
15	TRBV9	TRBJ2-1	CASSAAGHSVNEQFF
16	TRBV4-1	TRBJ1-2	CASSQDSSGGNYGYTF
17	TRBV3-1/TRBV3-2	TRBJ2-6	CASSQGPGHSGANVLTF
14	TRBV5-4	TRBJ2-5	CASSLEARQETQYF
14	TRBV13	TRBJ1-2	CASSLDRAIYGYTF
13	TRBV19	TRBJ2-2	CASSPFFTGELFF
14	TRBV5-6	TRBJ2-7	CASSYPTGSYEQYF
14	TRBV5-1	TRBJ2-5	CASSLRQDQETQYF
12	TRBV5-6	TRBJ1-1	CASSSSPTEAFF
15	TRBV5-5	TRBJ2-1	CASSFGAGGPFEQFF
13	TRBV12-3/TRBV12-4	TRBJ2-3	CASSTPGTDTQYF
12	TRBV10-2	TRBJ2-2	CASKRATGELFF
15	TRBV6-1	TRBJ1-6	CASSEVGTGDSPLHF
15	TRBV7-9	TRBJ1-6	CASSRTGADNSPLHF
15	TRBV6-1	TRBJ1-2	CASSDRTQGRDGYTF
13	TRBV7-8	TRBJ1-2	CASSPQVLYGYTF
16	TRBV9	TRBJ2-5	CASSALPTGSKETQYF
16	TRBV12-5	TRBJ2-3	CASAPGVGGRADTQYF
15	TRBV4-1	TRBJ1-5	CASSQESTGHQPQHF
16	TRBV5-1	TRBJ1-5	CASSPVAGNSNQPQHF
14	TRBV4-3	TRBJ2-2	CASSQAQGGGELFF
11	TRBV29-1	TRBJ2-2	CSAGHAGELFF
14	TRBV5-1	TRBJ2-5	CASSPQGFQETQYF
16	TRBV6-2/TRBV6-3	TRBJ2-1	CASSYSDSTPYNEQFF
15	TRBV29-1	TRBJ2-7	CSVEDGSGGTYEQYF
20	TRBV6-2/TRBV6-3	TRBJ2-1	CASSYSKPSGGYSSYNEQFF
14	TRBV6-5	TRBJ1-2	CASHDRGIGYGYTF
17	TRBV3-1/TRBV3-2	TRBJ2-1	CASSQGPLAGGYNEQFF
17	TRBV7-2	TRBJ2-4	CASSLLDAGRGKNIQYF
20	TRBV5-8	TRBJ2-3	CASSSHWGGQERWGTDTQYF
11	TRBV6-5	TRBJ2-7	CASSNNYEQYF
15	TRBV6-5	TRBJ1-5	CASRRTVTNNQPQHF
14	TRBV28	TRBJ1-3	CASSPTGSGNTIYF
16	TRBV2	TRBJ2-1	CASSDGAGTRRNEQFF
15	TRBV3-1/TRBV3-2	TRBJ2-7	CASSQRQGTGYEQYF
17	TRBV18	TRBJ2-2	CASSPRQGLANTGELFF
16	TRBV5-1	TRBJ1-1	CASSQGQGWENTEAFF
14	TRBV5-5	TRBJ2-1	CASSFPSGGNEQFF
12	TRBV19	TRBJ2-7	CASSEQGYEQYF
12	TRBV6-5	TRBJ2-5	CATTGEQETQYF
13	TRBV5-6	TRBJ1-5	CASSLVGGQPQHF
12	TRBV6-1	TRBJ1-3	CASSEQGNTIYF
16	TRBV19	TRBJ2-5	CASSPLGAVAEETQYF
16	TRBV15	TRBJ2-7	CATSRDDGPDRDEQYF
14	TRBV7-9	TRBJ1-1	CASSFGRGNTEAFF
17	TRBV28	TRBJ2-4	CASSTPAGAPAKNIQYF
14	TRBV24-1	TRBJ2-6	CATSGPTGGGVLTF